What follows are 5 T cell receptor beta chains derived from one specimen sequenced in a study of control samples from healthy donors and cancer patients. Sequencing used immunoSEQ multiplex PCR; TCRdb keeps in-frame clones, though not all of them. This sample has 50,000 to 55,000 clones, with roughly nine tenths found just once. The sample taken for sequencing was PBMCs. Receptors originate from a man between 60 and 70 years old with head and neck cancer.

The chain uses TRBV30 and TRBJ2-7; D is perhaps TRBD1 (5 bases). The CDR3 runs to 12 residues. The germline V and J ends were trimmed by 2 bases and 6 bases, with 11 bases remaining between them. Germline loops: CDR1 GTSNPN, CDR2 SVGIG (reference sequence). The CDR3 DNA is TGTGCCTGGAGTCCCAGGGATAGCGAGCAGTACTTC. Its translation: CAWSPRDSEQYF. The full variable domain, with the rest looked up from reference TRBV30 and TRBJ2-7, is SQTIHQWPATLVQPVGSPLSLECTVEGTSNPNLYWYRQAAGRGLQLLFYSVGIGQISSEVPQNLSASRPQDRQFILSSKKLLLSDSGFYLCAWSPRDSEQYFGPGTRLTVT.

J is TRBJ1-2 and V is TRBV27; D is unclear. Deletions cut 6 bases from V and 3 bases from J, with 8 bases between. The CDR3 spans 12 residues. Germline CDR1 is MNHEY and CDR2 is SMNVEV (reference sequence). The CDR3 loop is CASRAEDYGYTF. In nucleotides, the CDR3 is TGTGCCAGCAGAGCGGAGGACTATGGCTACACCTTC.

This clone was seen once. This CDR3 is CASSLDRGRGYTF. As DNA, the CDR3 is TGTGCCAGCAGCTTAGACAGGGGGCGCGGCTACACCTTC. The chain carries TRBV11-2 and TRBJ1-2, with TRBD1 matching over 8 bases. Unmatched junction bases numbered 2, after V lost 0 bases and J lost 8 bases. Germline CDR1 SGHAT, CDR2 FQNNGV. The CDR3 covers 13 residues.

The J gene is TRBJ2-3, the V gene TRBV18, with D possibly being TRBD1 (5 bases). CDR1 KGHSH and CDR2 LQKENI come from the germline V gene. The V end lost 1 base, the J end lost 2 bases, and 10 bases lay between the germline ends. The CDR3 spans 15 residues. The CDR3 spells CASSPRMGHTDTQYF. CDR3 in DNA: TGTGCCAGCTCACCACGGATGGGGCACACAGATACGCAGTATTTT.

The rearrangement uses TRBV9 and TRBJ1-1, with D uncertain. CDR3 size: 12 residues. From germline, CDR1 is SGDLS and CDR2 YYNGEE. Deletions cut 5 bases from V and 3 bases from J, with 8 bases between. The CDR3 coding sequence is TGTGCCAGCAGTCCGGGGTACACTGAAGCTTTCTTT. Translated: CASSPGYTEAFF. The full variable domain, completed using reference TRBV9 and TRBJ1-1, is DSGVTQTPKHLITATGQRVTLRCSPRSGDLSVYWYQQSLDQGLQFLIQYYNGEERAKGNILERFSAQQFPDLHSELNLSSLELGDSALYFCASSPGYTEAFFGQGTRLTVV.